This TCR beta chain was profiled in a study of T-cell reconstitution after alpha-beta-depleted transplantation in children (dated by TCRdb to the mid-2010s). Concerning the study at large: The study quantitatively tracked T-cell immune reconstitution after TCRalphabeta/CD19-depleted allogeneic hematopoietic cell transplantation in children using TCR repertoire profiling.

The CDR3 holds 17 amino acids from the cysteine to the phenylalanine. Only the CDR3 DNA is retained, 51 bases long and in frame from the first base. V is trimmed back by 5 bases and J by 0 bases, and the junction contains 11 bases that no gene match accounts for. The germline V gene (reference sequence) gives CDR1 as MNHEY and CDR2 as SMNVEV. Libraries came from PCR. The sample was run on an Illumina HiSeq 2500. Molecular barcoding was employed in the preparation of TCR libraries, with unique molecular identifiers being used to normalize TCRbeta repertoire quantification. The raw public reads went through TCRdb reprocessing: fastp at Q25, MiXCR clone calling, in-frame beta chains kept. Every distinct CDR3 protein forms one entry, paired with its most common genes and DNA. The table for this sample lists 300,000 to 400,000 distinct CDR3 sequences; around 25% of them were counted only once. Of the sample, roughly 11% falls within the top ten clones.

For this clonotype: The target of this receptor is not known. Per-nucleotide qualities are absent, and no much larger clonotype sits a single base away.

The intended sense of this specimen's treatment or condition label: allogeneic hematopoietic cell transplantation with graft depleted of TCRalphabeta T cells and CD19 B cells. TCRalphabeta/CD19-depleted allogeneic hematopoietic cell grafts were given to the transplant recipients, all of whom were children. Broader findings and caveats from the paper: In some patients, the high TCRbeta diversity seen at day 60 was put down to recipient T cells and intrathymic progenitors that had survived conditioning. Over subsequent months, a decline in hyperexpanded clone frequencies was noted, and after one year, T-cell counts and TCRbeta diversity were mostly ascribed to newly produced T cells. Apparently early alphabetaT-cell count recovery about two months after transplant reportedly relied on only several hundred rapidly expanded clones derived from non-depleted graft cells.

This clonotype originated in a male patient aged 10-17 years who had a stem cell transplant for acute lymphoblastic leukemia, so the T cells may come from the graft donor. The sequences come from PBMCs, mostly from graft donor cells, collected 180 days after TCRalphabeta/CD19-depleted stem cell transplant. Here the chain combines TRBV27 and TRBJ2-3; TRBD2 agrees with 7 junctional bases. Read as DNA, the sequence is TGTGCCAGCAGTCCCCTTCAAGGTAGCGGGAGCACAGATACGCAGTATTTT. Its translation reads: CASSPLQGSGSTDTQYF.